This paragraph reports one TCR beta chain. Only in-frame clones appear in the TCRdb table, and some are missing; sequencing was by immunoSEQ multiplex PCR. The data contain roughly 64,000 clones, over 60% of them singletons. The data were obtained in a study of radiation and T cells in renal cell carcinoma. The CDR3 totals 15 residues. Per germline, CDR1 LNHDA and CDR2 SQIVND (reference sequence). V shed 0 bases and J shed 2 bases, with 10 bases lying between them. Time point reported: blood 4 weeks post-SBRT, at nephrectomy. The treatment was: 15 Gy SBRT to primary tumor, nephrectomy 4 weeks later. The clonotype originates from a man aged 55-75 years with renal cell carcinoma. The chain employs TRBV19 and TRBJ1-2, with D perhaps matching TRBD1 (6 bases). The sample in question was blood, obtained from a patient whose treatment included radiotherapy and nephrectomy. The CDR3 DNA sequence: TGTGCCAGTAGTATAGAATCGACAGGCAACTATGGCTACACCTTC. Its translation is CASSIESTGNYGYTF.